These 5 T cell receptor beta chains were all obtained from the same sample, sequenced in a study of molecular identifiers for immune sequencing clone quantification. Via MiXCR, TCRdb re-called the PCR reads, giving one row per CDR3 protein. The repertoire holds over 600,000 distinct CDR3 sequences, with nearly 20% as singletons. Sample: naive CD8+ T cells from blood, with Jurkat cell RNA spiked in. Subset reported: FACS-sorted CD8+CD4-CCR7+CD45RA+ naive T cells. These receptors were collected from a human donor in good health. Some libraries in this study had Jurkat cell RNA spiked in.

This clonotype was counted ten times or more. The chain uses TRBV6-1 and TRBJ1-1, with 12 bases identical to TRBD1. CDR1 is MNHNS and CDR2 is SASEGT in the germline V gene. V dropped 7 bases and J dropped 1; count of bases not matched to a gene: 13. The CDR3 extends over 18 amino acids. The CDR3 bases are TGTGCCAGCAAAAATACCGGGACAGGGGGCACGCGGAACACTGAAGCTTTCTTT. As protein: CASKNTGTGGTRNTEAFF.

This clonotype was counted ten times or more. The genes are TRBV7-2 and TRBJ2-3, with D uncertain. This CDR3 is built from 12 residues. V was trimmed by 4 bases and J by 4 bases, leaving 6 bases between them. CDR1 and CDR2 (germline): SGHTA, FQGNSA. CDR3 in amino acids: CASSYISDTQYF. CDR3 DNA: TGTGCCAGCAGCTATATCTCAGATACGCAGTATTTT.

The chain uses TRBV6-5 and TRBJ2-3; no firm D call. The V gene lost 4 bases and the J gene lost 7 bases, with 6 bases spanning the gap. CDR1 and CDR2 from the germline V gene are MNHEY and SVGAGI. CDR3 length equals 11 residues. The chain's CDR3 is CASSSRHTQYF. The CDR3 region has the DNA TGTGCCAGCAGTTCACGGCATACGCAGTATTTT.

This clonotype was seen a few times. The CDR3 reads CASSLEGAGVEQFF. In DNA, the CDR3 is TGTGCCAGCAGCTTAGAGGGGGCGGGGGTTGAGCAGTTCTTC. The chain has TRBV7-3 and TRBJ2-1; the D call may be TRBD1 or TRBD2 (7 bases each). Germline V gives CDR1 SGHTA, CDR2 FQGTGA. V lost 2 bases to trimming and J lost 9 bases, with 14 bases between them. This CDR3 is built from 14 residues.

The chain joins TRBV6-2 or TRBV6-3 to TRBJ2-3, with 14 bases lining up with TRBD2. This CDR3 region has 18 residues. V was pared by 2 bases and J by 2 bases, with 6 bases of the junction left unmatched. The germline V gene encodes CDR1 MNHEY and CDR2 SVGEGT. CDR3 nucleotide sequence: TGTGCCAGCAGTTACACCCGACTAGCGGGAGGGCACACAGATACGCAGTATTTT. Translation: CASSYTRLAGGHTDTQYF.